The 14 T cell receptor beta chains below come from one sample, sequenced in a study of T-cell reconstitution after alpha-beta-depleted transplantation in children. Unique molecular identifiers featured in how the TCRbeta library was prepared. TCRdb reanalysed the PCR reads using MiXCR and keeps one entry per CDR3 protein. Altogether around 960,000 distinct CDR3 sequences are present, around 30% being singletons, with the ten largest covering approximately 30%. The starting material was PBMCs, mostly from graft donor cells, obtained 360 days after TCRalphabeta/CD19-depleted stem cell transplant. These receptors all come from a boy less than two years old who had a stem cell transplant for SCID, so the T cells may come from the graft donor.

The gene calls are TRBV6-2 or TRBV6-3 and TRBJ2-1; the D call may be TRBD1 or TRBD2 (5 bases each). With 4 bases removed from V and 7 bases from J, the gap between germline ends came to 17 bases. Germline assignment: CDR1 MNHEY and CDR2 SVGEGT. The CDR3 is 15 amino acids. The CDR3 sequence: CASSSGPPGWNEQFF. The CDR3 DNA sequence: TGTGCCAGCAGTTCGGGACCACCCGGGTGGAATGAGCAGTTCTTC.

V usage is TRBV5-1 and J usage is TRBJ2-2, with a possible D match to TRBD2 (5 bases). The V gene's germline CDR1 is SGHRS and CDR2 YFSETQ. Trimming cost V 2 bases and J 7 bases, with 12 bases left between them. The CDR3 covers 14 residues. The CDR3 DNA is TGCGCCAGCAGCTTCACCGGGGTGCGCGGGGAGCTGTTTTTT. Translation: CASSFTGVRGELFF. The full variable domain, in which reference TRBV5-1 and TRBJ2-2 provide the parts outside the CDR3, is KAGVTQTPRYLIKTRGQQVTLSCSPISGHRSVSWYQQTPGQGLQFLFEYFSETQRNKGNFPGRFSGRQFSNSRSEMNVSTLELGDSALYLCASSFTGVRGELFFGEGSRLTVL.

This clonotype showed up just a few times. V is TRBV4-2 and J is TRBJ2-6; TRBD1 aligns across 8 bases. The CDR3 loop spans 18 amino acids. V was clipped by 4 bases and J by 0 bases; unmatched bases: 8. Germline V lookup: CDR1 LGHNA, CDR2 YNFKEQ. The CDR3 bases are TGTGCCAGCAGCCGCCGGGCAGGGGGCCCCTCTGGGGCCAACGTCCTGACTTTC. Translation: CASSRRAGGPSGANVLTF.

The chain combines TRBV10-3 with TRBJ2-1; D may match TRBD1 or TRBD2 (5 bases each). Germline assignment: CDR1 ENHRY and CDR2 SYGVKD. The CDR3 extends over 11 amino acids. Trimming shortened V by 10 bases and J by 9 bases, and 13 bases separated the two germline ends. Written as DNA, the CDR3 is TGTGCCACCAGGGAGCTTGGTGAGCAGTTCTTC. Its translation: CATRELGEQFF.

This clonotype has just a few counts. V and J are TRBV12-3 or TRBV12-4 and TRBJ2-1; 7 positions match TRBD1. V shed 4 bases, J shed 0 bases, and the junction held 9 bases outside the gene matches. The CDR3 has 17 residues. The CDR3, as DNA: TGTGCCAGCAGTTCCCCGGGGACAGTCAGCTCCTACAATGAGCAGTTCTTC. Translating it yields CASSSPGTVSSYNEQFF.

The rearrangement uses TRBV21-1 and TRBJ2-7; the table assigns TRBD2, which was not confirmed against the DNA. TRBV21-1 counts as a pseudogene. The CDR3 consists of 18 residues. The CDR3 DNA reads TGTGCCAGCAGCAAAGAGTGGTCGGGACTAGATGCCCCCTACGAGCAGTACTTC. Protein sequence: CASSKEWSGLDAPYEQYF.

This clonotype was detected a few times. The chain has TRBV4-3 and TRBJ1-5; tentatively, D is TRBD1 (6 bases). Germline CDR1 is LGHNA and CDR2 is YSLEER. Trimming pared 1 base from V and 5 bases from J, leaving 15 bases between. The CDR3 sequence is 16 residues long. The CDR3 DNA reads TGCGCCAGCAGCCAAGGTGGAGGGGGGGACCATCAGCCCCAGCATTTT. Translation gives CASSQGGGGDHQPQHF.

Regarding this clonotype: Since the CDR3 does not end with the conserved phenylalanine or tryptophan, this likely comes from a read error. This chain links TRBV12-3 or TRBV12-4 with TRBJ1-1; D call uncertain. The V end was cut by 2 bases, the J end by 5 bases, with 21 bases between. CDR3 length equals 17 residues. CDR3 coding DNA: TGTGCCAGCAGTTTAATTCCTTGGGAGGCCGGTGAGACTGAAGCTTTCTGT. Translation: CASSLIPWEAGETEAFC.

The chain is built from TRBV11-1 and TRBJ2-5, with 8 bases lining up with TRBD1. CDR3 length: 15 amino acids. Losses at the gene ends were 6 bases for V and 0 bases for J; bases not matched to a gene: 6. Germline V lookup: CDR1 SGHAT, CDR2 FQDESV (reference sequence). The CDR3 loop reads CASSADRAYQETQYF. As DNA, the CDR3 is TGTGCCAGCAGTGCGGACAGGGCCTACCAAGAGACCCAGTACTTC.

This clonotype has a count of ten or more. The chain uses TRBV4-3 and TRBJ2-2, with a tentative D call TRBD2 (6 bases). Trimming took 1 base from V and 4 from J, leaving 10 bases between them. The CDR3 has 15 amino acids. Germline V CDR1 and CDR2: LGHNA, YSLEER. CDR3 DNA sequence: TGCGCCAGCAGCCAAGCCCTGGGGGGCACCGGGGAGCTGTTTTTT. Amino acids: CASSQALGGTGELFF.

V usage is TRBV6-5 and J usage is TRBJ1-1; 9 bases fit TRBD1. Trimming removed 4 bases from V and 4 bases from J; junction bases left unmatched: 7. In germline, CDR1 is MNHEY, CDR2 SVGAGI. This CDR3 has 15 residues. The chain's CDR3 is CASSSRDRVSTEAFF. Written as DNA, the CDR3 is TGTGCCAGCAGTTCACGGGACAGGGTGAGCACTGAAGCTTTCTTT.

This clonotype was counted between two and nine times. The V call is TRBV20-1, the J call TRBJ1-4; D gene ambiguous. Trimming removed 5 bases from V and 8 bases from J, with 9 bases in between. The germline gives CDR1 DFQATT, CDR2 SNEGSKA (reference sequence). This CDR3 spans 11 amino acids. CDR3 coding DNA: TGCAGTGCTGACACGGGGGAAAAACTGTTTTTT. Translated, it gives CSADTGEKLFF.

This clonotype has just a few counts. The chain carries TRBV20-1 and TRBJ1-4, with 7 nucleotides matching TRBD1. This CDR3 has 13 amino acids. V dropped 6 bases and J dropped 8; count of bases not matched to a gene: 9. In germline, CDR1 is DFQATT, CDR2 SNEGSKA (reference sequence). CDR3 coding DNA: TGCAGTGCCACAGGGGAGGTACGAGAAAAACTGTTTTTT. Translated, it gives CSATGEVREKLFF.

The table lists this clonotype with a few counts. The CDR3 is CASRAAGGGGTDTQYF. The CDR3 DNA is TGCGCCAGCCGGGCCGCGGGGGGAGGAGGCACAGATACGCAGTATTTT. This chain joins TRBV5-1 and TRBJ2-3; 8 nucleotides agree with TRBD2. Germline lookup yields CDR1 SGHRS and CDR2 YFSETQ. The V gene end was trimmed by 7 bases and the J gene end by 1 base; junction bases not matched to a gene: 11. The CDR3 is 16 amino acids.